This paragraph covers one T cell receptor beta chain sequence. The data were taken from a study of blood T cell repertoires in COVID-19. Study background: Both acute and convalescent COVID-19 samples were obtained from the United States, Italy and Spain.

Authors' analysis steps: Reference gene primers were amplified, and this amplification served to estimate nucleated cell counts. Some clones are missing from TCRdb's copy, which holds only in-frame ones; the method was immunoSEQ multiplex PCR. The DNA was the basis for D and trimming; V, J and clone size are from that table. This sample has around 50,000 clones, with approximately 83% found just once. The CDR3 has 15 amino acids. Germline V gives CDR1 KGHDR, CDR2 SFDVKD. Trimming left V 2 bases short and J 8 bases short, with 14 bases between. The chain recombines TRBV24-1 with TRBJ1-4; D gene unclear. This TCR was recovered from a man between 65 and 79 years old with acute or convalescent COVID-19. What was sequenced was peripheral blood. CDR3 residues: CATSDSAFGREKLFF. CDR3 DNA sequence: TGTGCCACCAGTGATTCCGCCTTTGGTCGGGAAAAACTGTTTTTT.